Shown below are 30 T cell receptor beta chains from a single sample sequenced in a study of cytomegalovirus exposure and HLA in healthy donors. Primers: 60 Vbeta forward and 13 Jbeta reverse. Sequencing was performed with immunoSEQ multiplex PCR; in TCRdb, only in-frame clones are kept and a portion is missing. Counted here are roughly 130,000 clones, around 80% occurring once; the ten biggest clones make up roughly 2%. Specimen: PBMCs. Every receptor here comes from a man between 18 and 29 years old in good health and CMV-seronegative.

The CDR3 DNA reads TGTGCCAGCTCACCGACTAGCGGGGCCCAAGGTGAGCAGTTCTTC. Protein sequence: CASSPTSGAQGEQFF. The chain is built from TRBV18 and TRBJ2-1; the match to TRBD2 covers 11 bases. The CDR3 spans 15 residues. Trimming cost V 3 bases and J 9 bases; bases outside gene matches: 7. Germline CDR1 KGHSH, CDR2 LQKENI.

The chain joins TRBV7-3 to TRBJ2-1, with D perhaps TRBD2 (5 bases). Trimming removed 5 bases at V and 4 bases at J, with 18 bases between. The CDR3 has 16 amino acids. Germline CDR1 and CDR2: SGHTA and FQGTGA. Written as DNA, the CDR3 is TGTGCCAGCAGCCCGCGGCTAGCAAGCCGTTACAATGAGCAGTTCTTC. Amino acid sequence: CASSPRLASRYNEQFF.

The CDR3 DNA sequence: TGTGCCAGCAGTTTAACATCCTCGGGAAAACTGTTTTTT. It encodes CASSLTSSGKLFF. J is TRBJ1-4 and V is TRBV28, with unresolved D. The germline V gene has CDR1 MDHEN and CDR2 SYDVKM. The CDR3 is made up of 13 amino acids. V was pared by 2 bases and J by 10 bases, with 11 bases between.

This clone was counted once. This sequence joins TRBV7-9 and TRBJ1-1, with a possible D match to TRBD1 (6 bases). Germline CDR1 reads SEHNR; CDR2 reads FQNEAQ (reference sequence). Trimming took off 3 bases at V and 4 bases at J, with 24 bases between the two ends. The length of the CDR3 is 18 residues. For the CDR3, the DNA is TGTGCCAGCAGCTTCCTCGGACAGCCTAGGGCGAGACGCACTGAAGCTTTCTTT. Its protein product is CASSFLGQPRARRTEAFF.

Only a few counts were recorded for this clone. The chain recombines TRBV28 with TRBJ2-7; D perhaps matches TRBD1 (5 bases). CDR1 and CDR2 from the germline V gene are MDHEN and SYDVKM. With 6 bases removed from V and 2 bases from J, the gap between germline ends came to 5 bases. The CDR3 loop spans 11 amino acids. The CDR3 DNA follows: TGTGCCAGCAGGACAGCCTACGAGCAGTACTTC. This sequence encodes CASRTAYEQYF. Full variable domain (remainder filled in from reference TRBV28 and TRBJ2-7): DVKVTQSSRYLVKRTGEKVFLECVQDMDHENMFWYRQDPGLGLRLIYFSYDVKMKEKGDIPEGYSVSREKKERFSLILESASTNQTSMYLCASRTAYEQYFGPGTRLTVT.

This sequence joins TRBV30 and TRBJ2-4; D not certain. V lost 2 bases, J lost 5 bases, and 10 bases lay in between. Germline CDR1 and CDR2: GTSNPN and SVGIG (reference sequence). The CDR3 has 13 amino acids. This CDR3 reads CAWSPQNENIQYF. The DNA of the CDR3 is TGTGCCTGGAGTCCCCAGAACGAAAACATTCAGTACTTC.

The rearrangement joins TRBV5-6 to TRBJ2-1; D remains ambiguous. The V end was cut by 1 base, the J end by 8 bases, with 16 bases between. Germline lookup yields CDR1 SGHDT and CDR2 YYEEEE. This CDR3 spans 15 amino acids. The CDR3 DNA sequence: TGTGCCAGCAGCTTGTATTGGCGGCGTATCGATGAGCAGTTCTTC. This sequence encodes CASSLYWRRIDEQFF.

This clone was seen only once. The rearrangement uses TRBV27 and TRBJ2-3; possibly TRBD2 for D (5 bases). V shed 4 bases and J shed 7 bases, with 33 bases lying between them. This CDR3 region has 20 residues. Germline-derived CDR1 and CDR2 are MNHEY and SMNVEV (reference sequence). The CDR3 loop reads CASSSRLPREGSGVSYTQYF. CDR3 nucleotide sequence: TGTGCCAGCAGTTCTCGATTACCCCGGGAAGGGTCGGGTGTTTCCTATACGCAGTATTTT.

This sequence joins TRBV19 and TRBJ2-5; D not resolved. The CDR3 has 13 residues. Trimming took 5 bases from V and 3 from J, leaving 10 bases between them. CDR1 is LNHDA and CDR2 is SQIVND in the germline V gene (reference sequence). The CDR3 reads CASSPRYEETQYF. The DNA of the CDR3 is TGTGCCAGTAGTCCCCGGTATGAAGAGACCCAGTACTTC.

This CDR3 is CASSRWGAGEVGDTQYF. The CDR3 coding sequence is TGTGCCAGCAGCCGGTGGGGAGCGGGAGAGGTGGGAGATACGCAGTATTTT. This rearrangement joins TRBV5-4 to TRBJ2-3, with 8 bases aligning to TRBD2. Germline V CDR1 and CDR2: SGHNT, YYREEE (reference sequence). The CDR3 sequence is 17 residues long. With V trimmed by 4 bases and J by 5 bases, 15 bases remained unmatched.

This sequence joins TRBV6-5 and TRBJ2-1, with 11 bases lining up with TRBD2. From germline, CDR1 is MNHEY and CDR2 SVGAGI. The trim removed 1 base at V and 3 bases at J, leaving 2 bases unmatched. The length of the CDR3 is 16 residues. In DNA form, the CDR3 reads TGTGCCAGCAGTTACTTAGGGACTAGCGGCTACAATGAGCAGTTCTTC. Translating it yields CASSYLGTSGYNEQFF.

J is TRBJ2-4 and V is TRBV5-4, with D possibly being TRBD1 (6 bases). The CDR3 consists of 15 residues. The germline CDR1 and CDR2 sequences are SGHNT and YYREEE (reference sequence). Trimming left V 4 bases short and J 0 bases short, with 11 bases between. CDR3 region: CASSGMGQAKNIQYF. CDR3 DNA sequence: TGTGCCAGCAGCGGAATGGGACAAGCCAAAAACATTCAGTACTTC.

V usage is TRBV18 and J usage is TRBJ1-2, with 8 bases lining up with TRBD1. Germline V gives CDR1 KGHSH, CDR2 LQKENI. This CDR3 spans 15 amino acids. V was pared by 6 bases and J by 4 bases, with 10 bases of the junction left unmatched. CDR3: CASSQGRGLSYGYTF. The DNA of the CDR3 is TGTGCCAGCTCGCAAGGCAGGGGGCTTAGCTATGGCTACACCTTC. The full variable domain, its missing parts supplied by reference TRBV18 and TRBJ1-2, is NAGVMQNPRHLVRRRGQEARLRCSPMKGHSHVYWYRQLPEEGLKFMVYLQKENIIDESGMPKERFSAEFPKEGPSILRIQQVVRGDSAAYFCASSQGRGLSYGYTFGSGTRLTVV.

The V call is TRBV11-2, the J call TRBJ1-6; 8 positions match TRBD1. The CDR3 covers 15 residues. CDR1 and CDR2 (germline): SGHAT, FQNNGV. Losses at the gene ends were 5 bases for V and 7 bases for J; bases not matched to a gene: 7. CDR3 nucleotide sequence: TGTGCCAGCAGCCCCGGACAGGGTTCCAATTCACCCCTCCACTTT. Protein product: CASSPGQGSNSPLHF.

The sample holds one count of this clone. The V gene is TRBV18, the J gene TRBJ1-1; D is ambiguous. V was cut by 0 bases and J by 1 base, with 9 bases left in between. Germline V gene lookup returns CDR1 KGHSH and CDR2 LQKENI. The length of the CDR3 is 15 residues. CDR3 DNA sequence: TGTGCCAGCTCACCACCGTCAGGTGGGAACACTGAAGCTTTCTTT. It specifies CASSPPSGGNTEAFF.

V gene TRBV6-5 combines with J gene TRBJ2-7; TRBD1 matches at 8 bases. V shed 8 bases, J shed 5 bases, and the junction held 2 bases outside the gene matches. CDR1 and CDR2 (germline): MNHEY, SVGAGI. This CDR3 region has 11 residues. The CDR3 loop is CASGQGHEQYF. The CDR3, as DNA: TGTGCCAGCGGACAGGGCCACGAGCAGTACTTC.

The rearrangement links TRBV9 to TRBJ1-5; TRBD1 matches 8 bases. Germline CDR1 SGDLS, CDR2 YYNGEE. The CDR3 sequence is 15 residues long. V lost 0 bases and J lost 6; bases outside the gene matches: 5. CDR3 coding DNA: TGTGCCAGCAGCGTAGATGGACAGGGTGTTCAGCCCCAGCATTTT. It translates to CASSVDGQGVQPQHF. Full variable domain (remainder filled in from reference TRBV9 and TRBJ1-5): DSGVTQTPKHLITATGQRVTLRCSPRSGDLSVYWYQQSLDQGLQFLIQYYNGEERAKGNILERFSAQQFPDLHSELNLSSLELGDSALYFCASSVDGQGVQPQHFGDGTRLSIL.

The gene calls are TRBV7-9 and TRBJ1-2, with D unresolved. The CDR3 spans 16 residues. The germline V gene has CDR1 SEHNR and CDR2 FQNEAQ (reference sequence). Trimming pared 5 bases from V and 4 bases from J, leaving 20 bases between. The CDR3 here is CASSQAREALSYGYTF. The CDR3, as DNA: TGTGCCAGCAGCCAAGCCCGGGAGGCACTATCCTATGGCTACACCTTC.

The rearrangement joins TRBV30 to TRBJ1-2; D not resolved. CDR3 length equals 13 residues. The germline V and J ends were trimmed by 4 bases and 5 bases, with 14 bases remaining between them. Germline V gene data show CDR1 as GTSNPN and CDR2 as SVGIG (reference sequence). Written as DNA, the CDR3 is TGTGCCTGGATCGCAGGAATCGGATATGGCTACACCTTC. It yields the protein CAWIAGIGYGYTF. Complete variable domain (other parts from reference TRBV30 and TRBJ1-2): SQTIHQWPATLVQPVGSPLSLECTVEGTSNPNLYWYRQAAGRGLQLLFYSVGIGQISSEVPQNLSASRPQDRQFILSSKKLLLSDSGFYLCAWIAGIGYGYTFGSGTRLTVV.

V gene TRBV7-8 combines with J gene TRBJ1-4; 9 bases match TRBD1. With V trimmed by 5 bases and J by 6 bases, 7 bases remained unmatched. The CDR3 totals 15 residues. Per the germline V gene, CDR1 is SGHVS and CDR2 is FQNEAQ. The CDR3 protein is CASSANRGPYEKLFF. In DNA, the CDR3 is TGTGCCAGCAGCGCCAACAGGGGGCCATATGAAAAACTGTTTTTT.

The chain combines TRBV7-9 with TRBJ2-7, with 12 bases that match TRBD2. In germline, CDR1 is SEHNR, CDR2 FQNEAQ (reference sequence). The ends lost 5 bases at V and 2 bases at J; junction bases unmatched: 7. The CDR3 extends over 16 amino acids. CDR3 nucleotides: TGTGCCAGCAGCCCCATACTAGCGGGGGGAACCTACGAGCAGTACTTC. This translates into CASSPILAGGTYEQYF. The variable domain in full, with the rest retrieved from reference TRBV7-9 and TRBJ2-7, is DTGVSQNPRHKITKRGQNVTFRCDPISEHNRLYWYRQTLGQGPEFLTYFQNEAQLEKSRLLSDRFSAERPKGSFSTLEIQRTEQGDSAMYLCASSPILAGGTYEQYFGPGTRLTVT.

The rearrangement uses TRBV29-1 and TRBJ1-2; maybe TRBD1 (5 bases). The CDR3 extends over 13 amino acids. The V end lost 3 bases, the J end lost 6 bases, and 14 bases lay between the germline ends. The germline V gene encodes CDR1 SQVTM and CDR2 ANQGSEA. Written as DNA, the CDR3 is TGCAGCGTTGATCCGCAGGGAGGGAATGGCTACACCTTC. Its protein product is CSVDPQGGNGYTF.

This clone was detected only a few times. This chain uses TRBV6-1 with TRBJ2-2; 7 nucleotides agree with TRBD2. Germline CDR1 MNHNS, CDR2 SASEGT. The CDR3 has 17 residues. The junction had 8 bases not matched to a gene; V was cut back by 2 bases and J by 2 bases. The chain's CDR3 is CASSESPTSVNTGELFF. The DNA of the CDR3 is TGTGCCAGCAGTGAAAGCCCAACTAGCGTAAACACCGGGGAGCTGTTTTTT.

The gene calls are TRBV7-9 and TRBJ2-1, with TRBD2 matching 12 bases. Unmatched junction bases numbered 12, after V lost 7 bases and J lost 8 bases. Germline V gene sequence: CDR1 SEHNR, CDR2 FQNEAQ (reference sequence). This CDR3 spans 16 amino acids. Written as DNA, the CDR3 is TGTGCCAGCACCCTACTAGCGGGAGGAGAAGTCGATGAGCAGTTCTTC. This gives the protein CASTLLAGGEVDEQFF. Variable domain in full (rest from reference TRBV7-9 and TRBJ2-1): DTGVSQNPRHKITKRGQNVTFRCDPISEHNRLYWYRQTLGQGPEFLTYFQNEAQLEKSRLLSDRFSAERPKGSFSTLEIQRTEQGDSAMYLCASTLLAGGEVDEQFFGPGTRLTVL.

This clone was found a few times. The chain links TRBV6-5 to TRBJ2-1, with 7 bases identical to TRBD1. The CDR3 sequence is 15 residues long. The V gene's germline CDR1 is MNHEY and CDR2 SVGAGI. V trimming: 2 bases; J trimming: 5 bases; junction bases outside the gene matches: 6. DNA of the CDR3: TGTGCCAGCAGTTACACAGGGGTAATCAACAATGAGCAGTTCTTC. This sequence encodes CASSYTGVINNEQFF.

The chain uses TRBV4-1 and TRBJ2-6; no reliable D call. The V and J ends lost 4 bases and 4 bases respectively, with 11 bases between them. There are 15 residues in the CDR3. Germline V gene sequence: CDR1 MGHRA, CDR2 YSYEKL. CDR3 sequence reads: CASSRIQSGANVLTF. In DNA form, the CDR3 reads TGCGCCAGCAGCCGCATACAATCCGGGGCCAACGTCCTGACTTTC.

The chain combines TRBV5-1 with TRBJ2-5; no reliable D call. Trimming took off 6 bases at V and 2 bases at J, with 14 bases between the two ends. The germline CDR1 and CDR2 sequences are SGHRS and YFSETQ. The CDR3 totals 14 residues. The CDR3 nucleotides are TGCGCCAGCAAGCGTTCCAGCGAGCAAGAGACCCAGTACTTC. Translation gives CASKRSSEQETQYF.

The genes are TRBV6-5 and TRBJ1-1; perhaps TRBD1 as D (5 bases). The length of the CDR3 is 15 residues. The germline V gene encodes CDR1 MNHEY and CDR2 SVGAGI. Deletions cut 5 bases from V and 2 bases from J, with 15 bases between. The CDR3 DNA sequence: TGTGCCAGCAGTGGCGGGCGGGGACTTAACACTGAAGCTTTCTTT. Translation: CASSGGRGLNTEAFF.

This clone was counted a single time. This chain uses TRBV5-4 with TRBJ2-7, with 14 bases identical to TRBD2. The J segment lost 4 bases and the V segment lost 5 bases, leaving 11 bases of the junction unmatched. Germline CDR1 and CDR2: SGHNT and YYREEE (reference sequence). This CDR3 spans 17 amino acids. The CDR3 DNA reads TGTGCCAGCAGTCGTGGGACTAGCGGGAGCACATATTACGAGCAGTACTTC. Protein product: CASSRGTSGSTYYEQYF.

The V and J genes are TRBV19 and TRBJ1-2; D unresolved. The CDR3 has 14 amino acids. V gave up 1 base and J gave up 4 bases, with 10 bases separating them. The germline V gene has CDR1 LNHDA and CDR2 SQIVND (reference sequence). The CDR3 DNA is TGTGCCAGTAGTATAGGGGGAGTGACCTATGGCTACACCTTC. It is translated as CASSIGGVTYGYTF.